The clone carrying this T cell receptor beta chain has just a few counts. Its antigen is still unknown. The data stem from a study of post-analysis software for immune sequencing data. Study-wide background: Disease trajectories encompassed relapsing-remitting, secondary progressive and progressive-relapsing multiple sclerosis. Study-wide findings and caveats: Those samples that were prepared in the same batch co-clustered strongly by F measure. Patients carried a handful of TRBV segments more frequently than controls did, and TRBV5-6, TRBV5-1 and TRBV20-1 were among them.

Carried by the TCR beta cDNA libraries were unique molecular identifiers. From around 1 to 10 million T cells, hundreds of thousands of cDNA molecules were obtained. TCRdb recomputed calls from the PCR reads with MiXCR, one row per CDR3 protein. The data contain 350,000 to 500,000 distinct CDR3 sequences, less than 40% of them seen just once; the ten biggest clones take up approximately 7.1%. There are 12 residues in the CDR3. The germline V gene has CDR1 LGHNA and CDR2 YNFKEQ. V gave up 1 base and J gave up 3 bases, with 4 bases separating them. This clonotype was obtained from a girl aged 2-15 years with multiple sclerosis. The rearrangement links TRBV4-2 to TRBJ2-7; D not certain. The sample comprised blood. The CDR3 here is CASSQAGYEQYF. In DNA form, the CDR3 reads TGTGCCAGCAGCCAAGCCGGCTACGAGCAGTACTTC.